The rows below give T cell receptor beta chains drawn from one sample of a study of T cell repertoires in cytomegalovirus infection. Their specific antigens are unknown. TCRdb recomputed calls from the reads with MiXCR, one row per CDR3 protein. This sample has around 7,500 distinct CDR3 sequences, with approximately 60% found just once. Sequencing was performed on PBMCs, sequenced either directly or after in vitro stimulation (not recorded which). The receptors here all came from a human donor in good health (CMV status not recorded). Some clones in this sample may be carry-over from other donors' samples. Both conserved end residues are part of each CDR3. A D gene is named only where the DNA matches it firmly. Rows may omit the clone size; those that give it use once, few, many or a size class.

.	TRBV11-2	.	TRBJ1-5	TGTGCCATCAGCGTAGAATCGGACAGCAATCAGCCCCAGCAGTTT	CAISVESDSNQPQQF
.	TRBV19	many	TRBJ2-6	TGTGCCAGTAGTAGCTCTCGGCAGGGAGACTCTGGGGCCAACGTCCTGACTTTC	CASSSSRQGDSGANVLTF
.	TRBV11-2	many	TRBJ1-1	TGTGCCAGCAGCTTAAACTCTCGGGCAGGGAGAGGGGCTGAAGCTTTCTTT	CASSLNSRAGRGAEAFF
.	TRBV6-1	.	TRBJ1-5	TGTGCCAGCAGTGCCACAAGTTCCAGACAGCCCCAGCATTTT	CASSATSSRQPQHF
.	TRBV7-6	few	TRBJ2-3	TGTTCCAGCAGCTTAGCTGGAAGTCCCGCAGAGACGCATTATTTT	CSSSLAGSPAETHYF
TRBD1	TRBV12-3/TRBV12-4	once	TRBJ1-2	TGTGCCAGCAGTTCCTGGGGACAGGGGCGGAGTGGCTACACCTTC	CASSSWGQGRSGYTF
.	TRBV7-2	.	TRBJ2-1	TGTGCCAGCAGCACCCACAGGTTCGCCCTTATTCGGGATGGGCAGTTCTTC	CASSTHRFALIRDGQFF
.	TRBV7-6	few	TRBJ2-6	TGTGCCAGCAGCTTAGGGGGTCTTCAGGTTTCTGGGGCCAACGTCCTGACTTTC	CASSLGGLQVSGANVLTF
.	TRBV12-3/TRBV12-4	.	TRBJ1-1	TGTGCCAGCAGCCTCAGTGTTTCCCCACAGGGCACTGAAGCTTTCTTC	CASSLSVSPQGTEAFF
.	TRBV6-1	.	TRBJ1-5	TGTGCCATCGGCCTCCGACAAGGGACCAATCAGCCCCAGCATTTT	CAIGLRQGTNQPQHF
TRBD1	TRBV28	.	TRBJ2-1	TGTGCCAGCGGGGACAGCCCCAAGGATGAGCAGTTCTTC	CASGDSPKDEQFF